These T cell receptor beta chains were read from a single sample in a study of control samples from healthy donors and cancer patients. TCRdb's copy holds only in-frame clones and misses some; the assay was immunoSEQ multiplex PCR. The data hold roughly 150,000 clones, with over 85% observed a single time. The sample consisted of blood. Receptors originate from a man younger than 35 in good health. Each CDR3 is given with its conserved first and last residue. D genes are given only for firm matches. Where a row states a size, it is once, few, many or the class of an expanded clone; other rows omit it.

size	D	J	V	DNA	CDR3
-	-	TRBJ2-7	TRBV15	TGTGCCACCAGCAACCATTACGAGCAGTACTTC	CATSNHYEQYF
-	-	TRBJ1-3	TRBV5-8	TGTGCCAGCAGCAGCGGGACACTATTCTCTGGAAACACCATATATTTT	CASSSGTLFSGNTIYF
-	TRBD1	TRBJ2-5	TRBV6-5	TGTGCCAGCAGTTATGGTGGACAGGGGACCGAGACCCAGTACTTC	CASSYGGQGTETQYF
-	-	TRBJ1-5	TRBV5-5	TGTGCCAGCAGCTTGGCTCAGCTCTTCGGTCAGCCCCAGCATTTT	CASSLAQLFGQPQHF
-	-	TRBJ1-1	TRBV10-2	TGCGCCAGCAGTGATCCACCTAACACTGAAGCTTTCTTT	CASSDPPNTEAFF
-	-	TRBJ1-5	TRBV5-6	TGTGCCAGCAGCTTGGGGACAGACAATCAGCCCCAGCATTTT	CASSLGTDNQPQHF
-	TRBD1	TRBJ2-7	TRBV5-6	TGTGCCAGCAGTTACCAGGGGGCCGAGCAGTACTTC	CASSYQGAEQYF
once	TRBD1	TRBJ2-7	TRBV4-2	TGTGCCAGCTCGAGGGGGCTTGGTAACTACGAGCAGTACTTC	CASSRGLGNYEQYF
once	-	TRBJ1-5	TRBV10-1	TGCGCCAGCAGCCCACAGGGATGGCAGCCCCAGCATTTT	CASSPQGWQPQHF
once	-	TRBJ2-7	TRBV6-2/TRBV6-3	TGTGCCAGCAGTTACAGCGACAGCTCCTACGAGCAGTACTTC	CASSYSDSSYEQYF
-	TRBD2	TRBJ2-1	TRBV15	TGTGCCACCTCCACCGGGACTAGCGGGAGTGAGGTTGAGCAGTTCTTC	CATSTGTSGSEVEQFF
few	-	TRBJ1-2	TRBV9	TGTGCCAGCAGCGTAGCGGGGCCACAGGGCTATGGCTACACCTTC	CASSVAGPQGYGYTF
once	-	TRBJ1-1	TRBV7-3	TGTGCCAGCAGCGAGAGTACAGTGAACACTGAAGCTTTCTTT	CASSESTVNTEAFF
-	-	TRBJ1-1	TRBV5-1	TGCGCCAGCAGTTCCCAGCAGCCCGGAACTGAAGCTTTCTTT	CASSSQQPGTEAFF
once	-	TRBJ2-4	TRBV29-1	TGCAGCGTTGAAGACGGCCCCATTCAGTACTTC	CSVEDGPIQYF
few	-	TRBJ1-3	TRBV30	TGTGCCTGGAAACCCTTTACGGGCAGCTTCTTCTCTGGAAACACCATATATTTT	CAWKPFTGSFFSGNTIYF
-	-	TRBJ1-3	TRBV28	TGTGCCAGCAGTCTAATTACAGGGACCTCTGGAAACACCATATATTTT	CASSLITGTSGNTIYF
-	-	TRBJ1-1	TRBV7-9	TGTGCCAGCAGCTTAGGTATTCGGGGTGAAGCTTTCTTT	CASSLGIRGEAFF
-	-	TRBJ1-5	TRBV4-1	TGCGCCAGCAGCCAAGAAATACGATTCAATCAGCCCCAGCATTTT	CASSQEIRFNQPQHF
-	-	TRBJ1-2	TRBV19	TGTGCCAGTAGTATAGGACGGGGCACGGGTGGCTACACCTTC	CASSIGRGTGGYTF
-	-	TRBJ2-4	TRBV28	TGTGCCAGCAGTCTGATCCCAGGGCAGCTGGGCATTCAGTACTTC	CASSLIPGQLGIQYF
-	TRBD2	TRBJ2-1	TRBV5-4	TGTGCCAGCAGCTACGGACTAGCGGGGGGGAATGAGCAGTTCTTC	CASSYGLAGGNEQFF
-	-	TRBJ1-1	TRBV7-2	TGTGCCAGCAGCTTAGGGGACGGTTCTGAAGCTTTCTTT	CASSLGDGSEAFF
-	-	TRBJ2-7	TRBV25-1	TGTGCCAGCAGTGAATACCGGGCATCATCTTCCTACGAGCAGTACTTC	CASSEYRASSSYEQYF
-	TRBD1	TRBJ1-2	TRBV2	TGTGCCAGCAGTGAAGCGCCGACAGGGAACTATGGCTACACCTTC	CASSEAPTGNYGYTF
-	TRBD2	TRBJ2-1	TRBV9	TGTGCCAGCAGCACGGTAGTACTAGCGGGAGAGACTAATGAGCAGTTCTTC	CASSTVVLAGETNEQFF
-	-	TRBJ2-7	TRBV7-3	TGTGCCAGCAGCTTAACAGGGGTGGGGGAGCAGTACTTC	CASSLTGVGEQYF
few	-	TRBJ1-5	TRBV5-1	TGCGCCAGCAGCTTGGGTCCCAGTTATAGCAATCAGCCCCAGCATTTT	CASSLGPSYSNQPQHF
-	TRBD1	TRBJ1-5	TRBV4-2	TGTGCCAGCAGCCAAGGCCAGGGGGTCGATAATCAGCCCCAGCATTTT	CASSQGQGVDNQPQHF